Presented here are 25 T cell receptor beta chains from one specimen sequenced in a study of T cell responses to AZD1222 COVID-19 vaccine. Assay used: immunoSEQ multiplex PCR; TCRdb lists only in-frame clones, some missing. The sample has tens of thousands of clones, roughly 80% seen once. The sample in question was peripheral blood, obtained 28 days after the second AZD1222 dose. These receptor sequences come from an adult who received the AZD1222 COVID-19 vaccine.

The V and J genes are TRBV7-9 and TRBJ2-2; D remains unclear. The CDR3 consists of 13 residues. The germline gives CDR1 SEHNR, CDR2 FQNEAQ (reference sequence). Trimming took off 2 bases at V and 7 bases at J, with 8 bases between the two ends. In DNA, the CDR3 is TGTGCCAGCAGCTTATACGCAGACGGGGAGCTGTTTTTT. It translates to CASSLYADGELFF. Full variable domain (missing parts from reference TRBV7-9 and TRBJ2-2): DTGVSQNPRHKITKRGQNVTFRCDPISEHNRLYWYRQTLGQGPEFLTYFQNEAQLEKSRLLSDRFSAERPKGSFSTLEIQRTEQGDSAMYLCASSLYADGELFFGEGSRLTVL.

The rearrangement links TRBV9 to TRBJ2-1; 8 bases map to TRBD2. Germline V gene sequence: CDR1 SGDLS, CDR2 YYNGEE. The CDR3 totals 17 residues. Unmatched junction bases numbered 11, after V lost 0 bases and J lost 6 bases. CDR3 protein: CASSVGTDGGAINEQFF. The CDR3 DNA reads as TGTGCCAGCAGCGTAGGGACTGACGGGGGGGCCATCAATGAGCAGTTCTTC.

The genes are TRBV7-8 and TRBJ2-7; D possibly corresponds to TRBD1 (6 bases). CDR1 is SGHVS and CDR2 is FQNEAQ in the germline V gene. The V end was cut by 5 bases, the J end by 2 bases, with 16 bases between. The CDR3 totals 15 residues. CDR3: CASSPGAGGTYEQYF. CDR3 coding DNA: TGTGCCAGCAGCCCAGGGGCGGGCGGTACCTACGAGCAGTACTTC.

In its sample, this clone was seen a few times. The chain is built from TRBV11-3 and TRBJ2-1; perhaps TRBD1 as D (6 bases). The CDR3 has 15 amino acids. The V and J ends lost 2 bases and 9 bases respectively, with 17 bases between them. Germline CDR1 SGHNT, CDR2 YENEEA. CDR3 nucleotides: TGTGCCAGCAGCTTACACGGGACATCAGTAAGTGAGCAGTTCTTC. Translating gives CASSLHGTSVSEQFF. Supplemented by reference TRBV11-3 and TRBJ2-1, the full variable domain reads EAGVVQSPRYKIIEKKQPVAFWCNPISGHNTLYWYLQNLGQGPELLIRYENEEAVDDSQLPKDRFSAERLKGVDSTLKIQPAELGDSAVYLCASSLHGTSVSEQFFGPGTRLTVL.

The sample holds a few counts of this clone. The chain joins TRBV28 to TRBJ1-2; no firm D call. The germline V gene encodes CDR1 MDHEN and CDR2 SYDVKM. The V end lost 2 bases, the J end lost 5 bases, and 6 bases lay between the germline ends. CDR3 length: 12 amino acids. The CDR3, as DNA: TGTGCCAGCAGTTTAGACATTTATGGCTACACCTTC. Translating gives CASSLDIYGYTF.

The rearrangement uses TRBV9 and TRBJ2-2; D uncertain. This CDR3 spans 14 amino acids. Trimming left V 4 bases short and J 0 bases short, with 7 bases between. Per the germline V gene, CDR1 is SGDLS and CDR2 is YYNGEE. CDR3: CASSPIPNTGELFF. The CDR3 DNA is TGTGCCAGCAGCCCTATTCCGAACACCGGGGAGCTGTTTTTT.

The gene calls are TRBV3-1 (or the pseudogene TRBV3-2) and TRBJ1-6; perhaps TRBD1 as D (5 bases). With 3 bases removed from V and 8 bases from J, the gap between germline ends came to 17 bases. Germline lookup yields CDR1 LGHDT and CDR2 YNNKEL (reference sequence). This CDR3 has 16 residues. The CDR3 region is CASSQAGTGVDSPLHF. The CDR3, as DNA: TGTGCCAGCAGCCAGGCTGGGACTGGGGTTGATTCACCCCTCCACTTT.

The chain carries TRBV25-1 and TRBJ2-7; D gene unclear. CDR1 and CDR2 (germline): MGHDK, SYGVNS. V lost 0 bases to trimming and J lost 7 bases, with 13 bases between them. The CDR3 length is 14 residues. CDR3 sequence reads: CASSEYNRNGEQYF. CDR3 nucleotide sequence: TGTGCCAGCAGTGAATACAATAGAAATGGGGAGCAGTACTTC.

J is TRBJ2-7 and V is TRBV5-6; D is ambiguous. V was clipped by 4 bases and J by 4 bases, with 6 bases between them. The germline gives CDR1 SGHDT, CDR2 YYEEEE. This CDR3 comprises 11 residues. The CDR3 sequence: CASSTYYEQYF. DNA for the CDR3: TGTGCCAGCAGCACCTATTACGAGCAGTACTTC.

The chain joins TRBV4-2 to TRBJ1-6, with TRBD1 matching 8 bases. The CDR3 runs 17 residues. The J segment lost 7 bases and the V segment lost 1 base, leaving 9 bases of the junction unmatched. Germline CDR1 and CDR2: LGHNA and YNFKEQ. CDR3 coding DNA: TGTGCCAGCAGCCAAGCCCCCGGACAGGGACACAATTCACCCCTCCACTTT. This gives the protein CASSQAPGQGHNSPLHF.

The rearrangement joins TRBV9 to TRBJ2-5; 14 positions agree with TRBD2. CDR3 length equals 15 residues. With V trimmed by 4 bases and J by 3 bases, 2 bases remained unmatched. Germline V gene data show CDR1 as SGDLS and CDR2 as YYNGEE. The CDR3 loop reads CASSLGLAGEETQYF. CDR3 coding DNA: TGTGCCAGCAGCCTGGGACTAGCGGGGGAAGAGACCCAGTACTTC.

This clone showed up just a few times. The chain joins TRBV14 to TRBJ1-2; 9 bases are a match to TRBD1. With 4 bases clipped from V and 8 bases from J, the junction kept 8 bases outside the gene matches. The CDR3 is made up of 14 amino acids. The V gene's germline CDR1 is SGHDN and CDR2 FVKESK. In DNA form, the CDR3 reads TGTGCCAGCAGCCTAAGCGGGACAGGGTCCGGCTACACCTTC. It codes for CASSLSGTGSGYTF.

The chain combines TRBV27 with TRBJ2-1; D might be TRBD1 (6 bases). With 8 bases removed from V and 8 bases from J, the gap between germline ends came to 10 bases. This CDR3 region has 11 residues. Per the germline V gene, CDR1 is MNHEY and CDR2 is SMNVEV (reference sequence). CDR3 sequence reads: CASQGGDEQFF. The CDR3, as DNA: TGTGCCAGCCAAGGGGGTGATGAGCAGTTCTTC.

The chain uses TRBV27 and TRBJ2-2; perhaps TRBD2 as D (5 bases). This CDR3 is built from 14 residues. V lost 3 bases, J lost 13 bases, and 18 bases lay in between. Germline-derived CDR1 and CDR2 are MNHEY and SMNVEV (reference sequence). CDR3 sequence: CASSFGRNPSWLFF. The CDR3 region has the DNA TGTGCCAGCAGTTTTGGGAGAAATCCCTCGTGGCTGTTTTTT.

The V gene is TRBV27, the J gene TRBJ2-1; 7 bases are shared with TRBD2. CDR1 is MNHEY and CDR2 is SMNVEV in the germline V gene (reference sequence). V lost 2 bases and J lost 4; bases outside the gene matches: 2. The CDR3 sequence is 14 residues long. DNA for the CDR3: TGTGCCAGCAGTTTAGATAGCGGGTACAATGAGCAGTTCTTC. Translated: CASSLDSGYNEQFF.

The CDR3 here is CASSDSDRGGNQPQHF. CDR3 sequence (DNA): TGTGCCAGCAGCGACTCGGACAGGGGAGGCAATCAGCCCCAGCATTTT. The chain uses TRBV2 and TRBJ1-5, with 9 nucleotides matching TRBD1. The germline gives CDR1 SNHLY, CDR2 FYNNEI. V trimming: 6 bases; J trimming: 2 bases; junction bases outside the gene matches: 8. This CDR3 region has 16 residues.

J is TRBJ1-5 and V is TRBV28, with TRBD1 matching 10 bases. Germline CDR1 MDHEN, CDR2 SYDVKM. The V segment lost 5 bases and the J segment 10 bases; nucleotides outside the gene matches: 11. CDR3 length equals 15 residues. The CDR3, as DNA: TGTGCCAGCAGTCCCCCGGACAGGGGGTATGGCCCCCAGCATTTT. Translating it yields CASSPPDRGYGPQHF.

The chain combines TRBV6-2 or TRBV6-3 with TRBJ1-5, with D unclear. This CDR3 spans 15 amino acids. CDR1 is MNHEY, CDR2 SVGEGT, per germline. Trimming pared 6 bases from V and 3 bases from J, leaving 15 bases between. The CDR3 protein is CASSPDISFNQPQHF. The DNA for the CDR3 is TGTGCCAGCAGCCCCGATATTTCCTTCAATCAGCCCCAGCATTTT.

The chain employs TRBV3-1 (or the pseudogene TRBV3-2) and TRBJ2-2; TRBD2 aligns across 15 bases. This CDR3 spans 19 amino acids. Germline CDR1 LGHDT, CDR2 YNNKEL (reference sequence). With V trimmed by 0 bases and J by 1 base, 3 bases remained unmatched. CDR3 sequence (DNA): TGTGCCAGCAGCCAAGAGGGGACTAGCGGGAGGCGGAACACCGGGGAGCTGTTTTTT. Residues: CASSQEGTSGRRNTGELFF.

This chain uses TRBV7-2 with TRBJ1-5; D remains ambiguous. CDR3 length equals 13 residues. Germline V gene sequence: CDR1 SGHTA, CDR2 FQGNSA. V was cut by 5 bases and J by 6 bases, with 11 bases left in between. The CDR3 sequence is CASSPDGFQPQHF. CDR3 DNA: TGTGCCAGCAGCCCAGACGGGTTTCAGCCCCAGCATTTT.

V is TRBV5-1 and J is TRBJ2-3; 8 bases are a match to TRBD2. V was pared by 3 bases and J by 2 bases, with 8 bases of the junction left unmatched. The V gene's germline CDR1 is SGHRS and CDR2 YFSETQ. The CDR3 extends over 16 amino acids. CDR3 bases: TGCGCCAGCAGCTCACTAAGCGGGGGATTCACAGATACGCAGTATTTT. Its translation: CASSSLSGGFTDTQYF.

The chain combines TRBV20-1 with TRBJ2-3; possibly TRBD2 for D (6 bases). The germline CDR1 and CDR2 sequences are DFQATT and SNEGSKA (reference sequence). Deletions cut 3 bases from V and 0 bases from J, with 10 bases between. CDR3 length equals 14 residues. CDR3 sequence reads: CSASAGTSTDTQYF. For the CDR3, the DNA is TGCAGTGCTAGTGCGGGGACTAGCACAGATACGCAGTATTTT.

The sample holds many counts of this clone. The chain uses TRBV14 and TRBJ2-4; D is perhaps TRBD2 (6 bases). Looked up from germline, CDR1 is SGHDN and CDR2 is FVKESK. V gave up 2 bases and J gave up 11 bases, with 13 bases separating them. The CDR3 contains 13 residues. The CDR3 loop is CASSQSPGGVQYF. DNA of the CDR3: TGTGCCAGCAGCCAAAGCCCAGGAGGGGTTCAGTACTTC.

This clone was seen a handful of times. This sequence joins TRBV30 and TRBJ2-2; D not certain. Trimming left V 7 bases short and J 0 bases short, with 15 bases between. Germline V lookup: CDR1 GTSNPN, CDR2 SVGIG (reference sequence). This CDR3 spans 15 amino acids. This CDR3 is CAFPPGGANTGELFF. The CDR3, as DNA: TGTGCCTTCCCCCCGGGCGGAGCGAACACCGGGGAGCTGTTTTTT.

Details on this clone: Sequence at one end of the junction differs from germline and may be a read error. J is TRBJ1-3 and V is TRBV12-3 or TRBV12-4; 8 bases fit TRBD1. The CDR3 contains 13 residues. The CDR3 is CASSLGWDRSLGF. The CDR3 region has the DNA TGTGCCAGCAGTTTAGGTTGGGACAGGAGTTTGGGTTTT.